The 13 T cell receptor beta chains listed next were all sequenced from one sample in a study of blood T cell repertoires in COVID-19. TCRdb keeps only in-frame clones here, not all; method: immunoSEQ multiplex PCR. This sample has around 170,000 clones, with less than 90% found just once. Sequenced: peripheral blood. These receptors were obtained from a man younger than 30 with active or convalescent COVID-19.

This clone was seen more than once but under ten times. This chain connects TRBV6-5 to TRBJ2-5; 7 positions agree with TRBD2. The CDR3 has 15 amino acids. V gave up 2 bases and J gave up 4 bases; unmatched junction bases: 7. Germline V lookup: CDR1 MNHEY, CDR2 SVGAGI. The CDR3 bases are TGTGCCAGCAGTTACGAGGGAGGCGGGGGAGAGACCCAGTACTTC. Translation gives CASSYEGGGGETQYF.

In this sample, this clone turned up a few times. V and J are TRBV7-2 and TRBJ1-5, with TRBD1 identical over 10 bases. Germline CDR1 reads SGHTA; CDR2 reads FQGNSA. The CDR3 has 15 amino acids. The V and J ends lost 5 bases and 6 bases, in that order; junction bases with no gene match: 7. The CDR3 sequence: CASSTWDRGSQPQHF. In DNA, the CDR3 is TGTGCCAGCAGCACCTGGGACAGGGGAAGTCAGCCCCAGCATTTT. Using reference TRBV7-2 and TRBJ1-5 for the parts outside the CDR3, the full variable domain is GAGVSQSPSNKVTEKGKDVELRCDPISGHTALYWYRQSLGQGLEFLIYFQGNSAPDKSGLPSDRFSAERTGGSVSTLTIQRTQQEDSAVYLCASSTWDRGSQPQHFGDGTRLSIL.

The gene calls are TRBV9 and TRBJ2-2; a possible D gene is TRBD2 (5 bases). V was pared by 4 bases and J by 0 bases, with 7 bases between. Germline values: CDR1 SGDLS, CDR2 YYNGEE. This CDR3 has 14 amino acids. DNA for the CDR3: TGTGCCAGCAGCCGACTACCGAACACCGGGGAGCTGTTTTTT. Translation gives CASSRLPNTGELFF.

The chain combines TRBV10-3 with TRBJ2-5, with 9 bases fitting TRBD2. There are 15 residues in the CDR3. V was clipped by 3 bases and J by 5 bases; unmatched bases: 7. Germline CDR1 is ENHRY and CDR2 is SYGVKD. Here the CDR3 DNA reads TGTGCCATCAGTGATGTTAGCGGGGGTTGGGAGACCCAGTACTTC. This gives the protein CAISDVSGGWETQYF.

The chain has TRBV6-6 and TRBJ2-3, with 7 positions matching TRBD2. This CDR3 is built from 16 residues. Germline CDR1 reads MNHNY; CDR2 reads SVGAGI (reference sequence). With V trimmed by 5 bases and J by 0 bases, 8 bases remained unmatched. Written as DNA, the CDR3 is TGTGCCAGCAGTCGAAGAGCGGGGAGTAGCACAGATACGCAGTATTTT. It codes for CASSRRAGSSTDTQYF.

V is TRBV27 and J is TRBJ1-1, with D perhaps matching TRBD1 (6 bases). CDR1 is MNHEY, CDR2 SMNVEV, per germline (reference sequence). CDR3 length equals 14 residues. V lost 5 bases and J lost 2, with 12 bases in between. CDR3 sequence (DNA): TGTGCCAGCAGTCACGGACAGACCAACACTGAAGCTTTCTTT. Translating it yields CASSHGQTNTEAFF.

The V and J genes are TRBV3-1 (or the pseudogene TRBV3-2) and TRBJ2-7, with D possibly TRBD2 on 6 matching bases. The CDR3 sequence is 14 residues long. The germline CDR1 and CDR2 sequences are LGHDT and YNNKEL (reference sequence). The V end lost 3 bases, the J end lost 0 bases, and 9 bases lay between the germline ends. The CDR3 coding sequence is TGTGCCAGCAGCCAGCCCGGGAGCTCCTACGAGCAGTACTTC. Its protein is CASSQPGSSYEQYF.

The chain uses TRBV5-6 and TRBJ2-1, with D tentatively TRBD1 (5 bases). Trimming stripped 4 bases from V and 5 bases from J, with 25 bases between. Germline V CDR1 and CDR2: SGHDT, YYEEEE. This CDR3 is 18 amino acids long. The CDR3 is CASSPSGRGNLAHNEQFF. Here the CDR3 DNA reads TGTGCCAGCAGCCCCAGTGGAAGGGGAAATTTGGCCCACAATGAGCAGTTCTTC.

The V gene is TRBV4-2, the J gene TRBJ1-5, with no clear D. The CDR3 runs 15 residues. CDR1 is LGHNA, CDR2 YNFKEQ, per germline. V lost 0 bases and J lost 3, with 9 bases in between. The CDR3 protein is CASSQDSQINQPQHF. In nucleotides, the CDR3 is TGTGCCAGCAGCCAAGATTCACAGATCAATCAGCCCCAGCATTTT.

This clone was seen just once. V is TRBV14 and J is TRBJ1-1; 8 nucleotides align to TRBD1. Trimming cost V 4 bases and J 0 bases; bases outside gene matches: 4. The CDR3 runs 15 residues. CDR1 SGHDN and CDR2 FVKESK come from the germline V gene. The CDR3 sequence: CASSRTGQVNTEAFF. CDR3 bases: TGTGCCAGCAGCCGAACGGGACAGGTGAACACTGAAGCTTTCTTT.

This chain joins TRBV19 and TRBJ2-3; 15 bases map to TRBD2. The germline V gene has CDR1 LNHDA and CDR2 SQIVND (reference sequence). This CDR3 is built from 16 residues. After removal of 4 bases from V and 4 bases from J, the junction contained 3 bases not matched to a gene. CDR3 sequence reads: CASSRTSGGAADTQYF. The CDR3, as DNA: TGTGCCAGTAGTAGGACTAGCGGGGGGGCCGCAGATACGCAGTATTTT.

The rearrangement joins TRBV19 to TRBJ2-1, with D perhaps matching TRBD1 (6 bases). In germline, CDR1 is LNHDA, CDR2 SQIVND (reference sequence). CDR3 length: 16 amino acids. Trimming removed 1 base at V and 0 bases at J, with 10 bases between. The CDR3 here is CASSIGGGRSYNEQFF. DNA for the CDR3: TGTGCCAGTAGTATAGGAGGGGGTCGCTCCTACAATGAGCAGTTCTTC.

This rearrangement joins TRBV19 to TRBJ1-4; the D gene is possibly TRBD1 (6 bases). CDR1 and CDR2 from the germline V gene are LNHDA and SQIVND (reference sequence). The V end was cut by 6 bases, the J end by 3 bases, with 14 bases between. This CDR3 comprises 15 residues. For the CDR3, the DNA is TGTGCCAGTAGACAGGGAAATGCGGCTAATGAAAAACTGTTTTTT. This codes for CASRQGNAANEKLFF.